This T cell receptor (beta chain) was obtained from a study of T cell repertoires in aging, cancer and after chemotherapy. V was pared by 7 bases and J by 2 bases, with 10 bases of the junction left unmatched. The CDR3 loop spans 15 amino acids. Germline V lookup: CDR1 WSHSY, CDR2 SAAADI. The template was genomic DNA from peripheral blood, not RNA. Multiplex touch-down PCR with TRB-A/B primers amplified rearranged V-D-J TRB sequences. TCRdb analysed the multiplex PCR reads with MiXCR anew, one entry per CDR3 protein. The data show more than 8,000 distinct CDR3 sequences, with roughly 32% seen just once and approximately 3% held by the top ten.

The source is a human donor in good health. The sample taken for sequencing was blood. This rearrangement joins TRBV10-2 to TRBJ2-7; 8 nucleotides match TRBD2. The CDR3 loop is CASTARLALPYEQYF. In DNA, the CDR3 is TGCGCCAGCACCGCGAGACTAGCGCTACCCTACGAGCAGTACTTC.